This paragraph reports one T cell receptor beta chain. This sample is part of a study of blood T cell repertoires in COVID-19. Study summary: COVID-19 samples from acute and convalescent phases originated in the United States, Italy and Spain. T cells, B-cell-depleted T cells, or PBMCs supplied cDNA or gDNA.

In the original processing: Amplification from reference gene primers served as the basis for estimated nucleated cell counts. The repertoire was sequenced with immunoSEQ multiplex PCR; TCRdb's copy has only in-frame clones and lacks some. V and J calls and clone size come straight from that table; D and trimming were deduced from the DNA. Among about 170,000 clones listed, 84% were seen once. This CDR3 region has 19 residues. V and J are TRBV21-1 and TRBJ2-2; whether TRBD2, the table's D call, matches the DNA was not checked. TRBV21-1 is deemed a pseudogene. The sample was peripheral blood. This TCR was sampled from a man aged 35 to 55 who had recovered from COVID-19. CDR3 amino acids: CASSKTPGWAIMNTGELFF. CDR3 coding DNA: TGTGCCAGCAGCAAAACCCCGGGATGGGCCATCATGAACACCGGGGAGCTGTTTTTT.